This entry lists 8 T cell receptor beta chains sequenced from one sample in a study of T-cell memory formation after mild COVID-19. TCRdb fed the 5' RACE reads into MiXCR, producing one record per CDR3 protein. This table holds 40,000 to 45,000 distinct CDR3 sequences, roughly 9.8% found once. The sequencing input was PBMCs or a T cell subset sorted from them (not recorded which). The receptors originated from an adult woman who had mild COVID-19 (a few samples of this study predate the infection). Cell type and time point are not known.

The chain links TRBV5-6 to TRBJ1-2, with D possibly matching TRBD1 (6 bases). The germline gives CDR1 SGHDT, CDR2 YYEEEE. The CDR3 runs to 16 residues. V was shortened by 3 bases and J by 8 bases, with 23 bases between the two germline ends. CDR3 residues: CASSSPSGGPLSGYTF. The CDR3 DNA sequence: TGTGCCAGCAGCTCACCCTCCGGGGGCCCCCTCTCCGGCTACACCTTC.

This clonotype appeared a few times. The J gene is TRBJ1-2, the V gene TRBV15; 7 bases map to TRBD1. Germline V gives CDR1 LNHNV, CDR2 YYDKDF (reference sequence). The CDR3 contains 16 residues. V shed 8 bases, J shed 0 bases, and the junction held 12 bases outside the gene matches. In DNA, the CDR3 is TGTGCCACCTCCCTCCCGGGGACAGCCTCTAACTATGGCTACACCTTC. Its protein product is CATSLPGTASNYGYTF.

The CDR3 here is CASSPSPGRASGANVLTF. For the CDR3, the DNA is TGTGCCAGCAGCCCAAGCCCGGGAAGGGCCTCTGGGGCCAACGTCCTGACTTTC. The chain carries TRBV27 and TRBJ2-6; D might be TRBD2 (5 bases). Trimming cost V 6 bases and J 0 bases, with 18 bases left between them. The CDR3 sequence is 18 residues long. Germline V gives CDR1 MNHEY, CDR2 SMNVEV (reference sequence).

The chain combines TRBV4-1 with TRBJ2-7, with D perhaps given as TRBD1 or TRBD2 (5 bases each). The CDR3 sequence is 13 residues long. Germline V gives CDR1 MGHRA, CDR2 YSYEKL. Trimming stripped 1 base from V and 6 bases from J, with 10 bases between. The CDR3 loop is CASSQGAGTEQYF. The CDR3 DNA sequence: TGCGCCAGCAGCCAAGGGGCAGGGACCGAGCAGTACTTC.

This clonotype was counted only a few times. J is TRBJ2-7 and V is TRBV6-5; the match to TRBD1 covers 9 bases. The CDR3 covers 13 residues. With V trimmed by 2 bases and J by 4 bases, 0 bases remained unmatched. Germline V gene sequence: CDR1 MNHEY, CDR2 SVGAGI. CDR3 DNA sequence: TGTGCCAGCAGTTACGACAGGGGGTACGAGCAGTACTTC. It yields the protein CASSYDRGYEQYF.

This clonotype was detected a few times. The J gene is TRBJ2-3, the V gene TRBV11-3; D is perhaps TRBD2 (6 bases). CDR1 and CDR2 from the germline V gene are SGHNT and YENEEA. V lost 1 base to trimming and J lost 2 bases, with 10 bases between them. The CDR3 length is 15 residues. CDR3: CASSLVAGNTDTQYF. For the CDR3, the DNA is TGTGCCAGCAGCTTAGTTGCGGGAAACACAGATACGCAGTATTTT.

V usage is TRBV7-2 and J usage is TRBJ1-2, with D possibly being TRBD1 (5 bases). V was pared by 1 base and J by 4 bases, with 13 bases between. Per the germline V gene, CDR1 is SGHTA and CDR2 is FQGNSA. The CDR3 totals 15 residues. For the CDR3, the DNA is TGTGCCAGCAGCTTAGTCCTAGCAGGGACCTATGGCTACACCTTC. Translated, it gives CASSLVLAGTYGYTF.

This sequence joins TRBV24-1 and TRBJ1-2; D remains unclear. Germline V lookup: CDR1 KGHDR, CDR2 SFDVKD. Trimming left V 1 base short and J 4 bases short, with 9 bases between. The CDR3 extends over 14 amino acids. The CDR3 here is CATSDFDTSYGYTF. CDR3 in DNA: TGTGCCACCAGTGATTTTGACACCTCCTATGGCTACACCTTC.